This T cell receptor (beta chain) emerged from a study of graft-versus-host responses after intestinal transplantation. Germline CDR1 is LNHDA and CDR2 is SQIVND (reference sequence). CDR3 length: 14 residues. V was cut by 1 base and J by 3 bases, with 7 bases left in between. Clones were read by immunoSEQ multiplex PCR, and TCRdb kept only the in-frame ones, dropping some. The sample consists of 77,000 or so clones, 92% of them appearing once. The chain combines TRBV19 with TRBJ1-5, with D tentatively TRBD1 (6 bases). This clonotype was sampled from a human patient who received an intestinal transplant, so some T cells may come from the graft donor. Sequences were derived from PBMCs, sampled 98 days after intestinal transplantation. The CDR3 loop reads CASSIAGDNQPQHF. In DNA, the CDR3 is TGTGCCAGTAGTATAGCAGGGGACAATCAGCCCCAGCATTTT.